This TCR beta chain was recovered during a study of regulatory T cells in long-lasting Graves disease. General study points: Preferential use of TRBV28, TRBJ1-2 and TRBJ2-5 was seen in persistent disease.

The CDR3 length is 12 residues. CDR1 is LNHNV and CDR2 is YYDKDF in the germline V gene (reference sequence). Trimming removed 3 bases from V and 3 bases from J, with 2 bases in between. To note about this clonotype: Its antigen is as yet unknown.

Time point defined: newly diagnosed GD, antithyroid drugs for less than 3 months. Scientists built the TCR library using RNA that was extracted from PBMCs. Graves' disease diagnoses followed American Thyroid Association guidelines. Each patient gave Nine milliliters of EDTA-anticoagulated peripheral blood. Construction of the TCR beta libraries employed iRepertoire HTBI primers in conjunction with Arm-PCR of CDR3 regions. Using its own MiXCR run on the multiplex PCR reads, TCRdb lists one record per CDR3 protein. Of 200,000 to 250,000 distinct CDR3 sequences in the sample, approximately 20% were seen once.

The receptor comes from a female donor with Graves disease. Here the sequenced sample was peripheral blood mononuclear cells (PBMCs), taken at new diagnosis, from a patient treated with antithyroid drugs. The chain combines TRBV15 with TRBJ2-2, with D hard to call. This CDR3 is CATSSDTGELFF. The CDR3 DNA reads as TGTGCCACCAGCAGTGACACCGGGGAGCTGTTTTTT.